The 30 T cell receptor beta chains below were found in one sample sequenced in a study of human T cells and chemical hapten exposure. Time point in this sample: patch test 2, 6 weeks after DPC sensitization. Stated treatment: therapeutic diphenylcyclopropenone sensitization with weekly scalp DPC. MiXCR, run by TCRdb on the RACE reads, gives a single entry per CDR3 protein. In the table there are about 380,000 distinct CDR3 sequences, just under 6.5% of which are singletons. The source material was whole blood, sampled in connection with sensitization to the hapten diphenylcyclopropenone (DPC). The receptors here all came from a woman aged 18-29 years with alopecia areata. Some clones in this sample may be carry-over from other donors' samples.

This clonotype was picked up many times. The CDR3 here is CSARDEGGYGYTF. CDR3 nucleotide sequence: TGCAGTGCTAGAGATGAAGGAGGGTATGGCTACACCTTC. The gene calls are TRBV20-1 and TRBJ1-2; D is unclear. The CDR3 runs to 13 residues. CDR1 is DFQATT, CDR2 SNEGSKA, per germline (reference sequence). Trimming shortened V by 0 bases and J by 5 bases, and 10 bases separated the two germline ends.

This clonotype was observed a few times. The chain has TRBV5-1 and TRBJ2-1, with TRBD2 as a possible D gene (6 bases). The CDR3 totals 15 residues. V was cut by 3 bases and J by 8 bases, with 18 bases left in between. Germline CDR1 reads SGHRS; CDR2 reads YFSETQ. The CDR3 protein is CASSWAGTPRYEQFF. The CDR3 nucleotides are TGCGCCAGCAGCTGGGCCGGGACTCCTCGGTATGAGCAGTTCTTC.

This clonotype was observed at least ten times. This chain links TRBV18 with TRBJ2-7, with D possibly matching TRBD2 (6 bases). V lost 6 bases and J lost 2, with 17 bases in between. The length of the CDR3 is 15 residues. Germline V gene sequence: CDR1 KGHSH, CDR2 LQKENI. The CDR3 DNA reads TGTGCCAGCTCCCCGGGACTTAGGGTTGCCTACGAGCAGTACTTC. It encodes CASSPGLRVAYEQYF. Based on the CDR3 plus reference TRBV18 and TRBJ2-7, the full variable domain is NAGVMQNPRHLVRRRGQEARLRCSPMKGHSHVYWYRQLPEEGLKFMVYLQKENIIDESGMPKERFSAEFPKEGPSILRIQQVVRGDSAAYFCASSPGLRVAYEQYFGPGTRLTVT.

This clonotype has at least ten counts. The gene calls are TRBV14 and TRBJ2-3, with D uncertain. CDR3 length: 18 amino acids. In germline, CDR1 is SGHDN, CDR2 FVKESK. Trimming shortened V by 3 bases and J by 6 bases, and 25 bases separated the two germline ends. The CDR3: CASSHRSGSVLLWDTQYF. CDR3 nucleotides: TGTGCCAGCAGCCACAGATCAGGAAGCGTTCTTCTTTGGGATACGCAGTATTTT.

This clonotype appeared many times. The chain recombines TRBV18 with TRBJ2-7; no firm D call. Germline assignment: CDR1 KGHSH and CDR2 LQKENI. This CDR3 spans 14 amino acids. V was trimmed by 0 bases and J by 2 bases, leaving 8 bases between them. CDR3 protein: CASSPPSVAYEQYF. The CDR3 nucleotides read TGTGCCAGCTCACCACCGAGTGTAGCCTACGAGCAGTACTTC.

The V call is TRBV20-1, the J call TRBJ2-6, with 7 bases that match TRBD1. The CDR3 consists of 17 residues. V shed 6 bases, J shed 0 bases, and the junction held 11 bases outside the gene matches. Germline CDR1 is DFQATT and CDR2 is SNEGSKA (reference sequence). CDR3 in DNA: TGCAGTGCAAGCTCCGACAGGGCCTTCTCTGGGGCCAACGTCCTGACTTTC. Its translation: CSASSDRAFSGANVLTF.

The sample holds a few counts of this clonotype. The CDR3 protein is CASSLDGRGPTDTQYF. The CDR3 nucleotides read TGTGCCAGCAGCTTAGACGGGCGTGGGCCTACAGATACGCAGTATTTT. The gene calls are TRBV7-8 and TRBJ2-3, with D unclear. V lost 1 base and J 3 bases, leaving 14 bases between the germline ends. CDR1 is SGHVS and CDR2 is FQNEAQ in the germline V gene. This CDR3 is built from 16 residues.

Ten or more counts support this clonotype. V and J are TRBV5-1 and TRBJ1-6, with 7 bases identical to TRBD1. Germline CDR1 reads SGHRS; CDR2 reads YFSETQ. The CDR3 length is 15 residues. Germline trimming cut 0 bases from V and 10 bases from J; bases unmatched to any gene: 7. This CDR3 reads CASSLEGQLGSPLHF. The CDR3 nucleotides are TGCGCCAGCAGCTTGGAGGGACAGCTGGGGTCACCCCTCCACTTT.

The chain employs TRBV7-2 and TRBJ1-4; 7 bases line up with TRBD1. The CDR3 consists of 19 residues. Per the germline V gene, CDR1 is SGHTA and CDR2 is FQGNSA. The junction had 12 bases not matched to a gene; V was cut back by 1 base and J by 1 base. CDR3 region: CASSLVGQGGAETNEKLFF. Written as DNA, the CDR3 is TGTGCCAGCAGCTTAGTTGGGCAAGGGGGCGCCGAAACTAATGAAAAACTGTTTTTT. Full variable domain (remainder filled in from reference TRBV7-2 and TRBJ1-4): GAGVSQSPSNKVTEKGKDVELRCDPISGHTALYWYRQSLGQGLEFLIYFQGNSAPDKSGLPSDRFSAERTGGSVSTLTIQRTQQEDSAVYLCASSLVGQGGAETNEKLFFGSGTQLSVL.

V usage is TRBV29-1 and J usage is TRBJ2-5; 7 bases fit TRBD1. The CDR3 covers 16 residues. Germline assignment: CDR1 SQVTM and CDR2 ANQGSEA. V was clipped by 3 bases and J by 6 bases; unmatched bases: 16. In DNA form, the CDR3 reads TGCAGCGTTGATGTAACAGGGGCAACAGTAGTCCAGACCCAGTACTTC. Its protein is CSVDVTGATVVQTQYF.

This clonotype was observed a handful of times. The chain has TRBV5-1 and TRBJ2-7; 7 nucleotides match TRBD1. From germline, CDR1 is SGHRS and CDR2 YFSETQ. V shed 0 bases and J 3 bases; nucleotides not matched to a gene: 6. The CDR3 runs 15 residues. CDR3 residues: CASSLDPDRVYEQYF. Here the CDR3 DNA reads TGCGCCAGCAGCTTGGACCCCGACAGGGTCTACGAGCAGTACTTC. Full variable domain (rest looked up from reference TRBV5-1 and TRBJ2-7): KAGVTQTPRYLIKTRGQQVTLSCSPISGHRSVSWYQQTPGQGLQFLFEYFSETQRNKGNFPGRFSGRQFSNSRSEMNVSTLELGDSALYLCASSLDPDRVYEQYFGPGTRLTVT.

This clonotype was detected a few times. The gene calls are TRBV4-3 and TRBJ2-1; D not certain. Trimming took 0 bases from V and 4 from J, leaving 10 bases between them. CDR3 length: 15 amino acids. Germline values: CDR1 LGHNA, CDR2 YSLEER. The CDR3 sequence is CASSQDMVVYNEQFF. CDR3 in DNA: TGCGCCAGCAGCCAAGATATGGTGGTTTACAATGAGCAGTTCTTC.

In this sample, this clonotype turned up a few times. CDR3 loop: CASRVSRGPYEQYF. CDR3 coding DNA: TGTGCCAGCAGGGTCAGTAGGGGGCCCTACGAGCAGTACTTC. V usage is TRBV28 and J usage is TRBJ2-7; 7 bases match TRBD1. This CDR3 contains 14 residues. With V trimmed by 6 bases and J by 2 bases, 7 bases remained unmatched. Germline V gene sequence: CDR1 MDHEN, CDR2 SYDVKM.

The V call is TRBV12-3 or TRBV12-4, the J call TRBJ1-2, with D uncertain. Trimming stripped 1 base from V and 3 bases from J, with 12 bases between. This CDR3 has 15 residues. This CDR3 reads CASSLGTRSDYGYTF. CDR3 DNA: TGTGCCAGCAGTTTAGGGACGAGGTCTGACTATGGCTACACCTTC.

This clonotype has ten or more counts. The CDR3 DNA follows: TGTGCCATCACCACCAAACCGGGACAGCCCCAGCATTTT. This translates into CAITTKPGQPQHF. V is TRBV10-3 and J is TRBJ1-5, with D hard to call. Per the germline V gene, CDR1 is ENHRY and CDR2 is SYGVKD. V was pared by 7 bases and J by 7 bases, with 14 bases between. This CDR3 contains 13 residues.

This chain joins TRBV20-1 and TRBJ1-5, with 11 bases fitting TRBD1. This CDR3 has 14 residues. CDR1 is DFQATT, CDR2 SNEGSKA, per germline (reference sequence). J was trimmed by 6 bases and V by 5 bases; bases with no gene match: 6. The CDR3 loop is CSASGTGGGQPQHF. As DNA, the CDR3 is TGCAGTGCTTCCGGGACAGGGGGTGGTCAGCCCCAGCATTTT.

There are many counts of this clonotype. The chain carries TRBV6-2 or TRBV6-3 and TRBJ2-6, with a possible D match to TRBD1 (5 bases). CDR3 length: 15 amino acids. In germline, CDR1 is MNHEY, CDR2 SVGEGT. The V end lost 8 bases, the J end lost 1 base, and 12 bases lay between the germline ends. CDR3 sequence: CASHRDSSGANVLTF. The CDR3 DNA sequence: TGTGCCAGCCACCGCGACAGTTCTGGGGCCAACGTCCTGACTTTC.

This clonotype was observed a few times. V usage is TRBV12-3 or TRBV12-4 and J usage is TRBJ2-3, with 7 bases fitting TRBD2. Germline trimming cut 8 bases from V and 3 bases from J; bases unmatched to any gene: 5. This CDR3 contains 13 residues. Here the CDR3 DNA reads TGTGCCAGCGGGAGGGGAGTGACAGATACGCAGTATTTT. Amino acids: CASGRGVTDTQYF.

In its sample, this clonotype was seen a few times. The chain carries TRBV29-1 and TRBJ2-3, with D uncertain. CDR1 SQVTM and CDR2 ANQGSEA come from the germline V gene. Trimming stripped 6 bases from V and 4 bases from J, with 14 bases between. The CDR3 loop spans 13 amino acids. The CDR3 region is CSVPTTSADTQYF. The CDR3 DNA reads TGCAGCGTCCCCACCACGTCGGCAGATACGCAGTATTTT.

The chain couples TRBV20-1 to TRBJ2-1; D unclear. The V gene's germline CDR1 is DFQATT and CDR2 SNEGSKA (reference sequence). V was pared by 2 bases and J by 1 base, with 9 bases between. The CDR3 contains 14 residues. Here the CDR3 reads CSARPGFSYNEQFF. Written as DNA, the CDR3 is TGCAGTGCTAGACCTGGGTTTTCCTACAATGAGCAGTTCTTC.

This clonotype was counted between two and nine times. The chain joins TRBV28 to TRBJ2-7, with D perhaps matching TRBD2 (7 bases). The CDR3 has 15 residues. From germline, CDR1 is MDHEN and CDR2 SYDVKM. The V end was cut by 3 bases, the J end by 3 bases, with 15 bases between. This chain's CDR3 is CASSFPGGGFYEQYF. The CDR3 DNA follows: TGTGCCAGCAGTTTCCCTGGCGGGGGCTTCTACGAGCAGTACTTC.

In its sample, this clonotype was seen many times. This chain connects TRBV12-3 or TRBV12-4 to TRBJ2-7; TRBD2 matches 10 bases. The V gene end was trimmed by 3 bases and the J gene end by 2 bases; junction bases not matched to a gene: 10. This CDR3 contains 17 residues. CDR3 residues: CASSLNLGLADTYEQYF. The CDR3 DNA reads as TGTGCCAGCAGTTTGAACCTCGGACTAGCGGACACCTACGAGCAGTACTTC.

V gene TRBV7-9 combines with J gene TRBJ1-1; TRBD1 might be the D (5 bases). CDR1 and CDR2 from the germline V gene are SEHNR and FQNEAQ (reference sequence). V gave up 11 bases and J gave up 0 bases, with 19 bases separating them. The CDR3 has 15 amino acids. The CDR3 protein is CASTNTLGVNTEAFF. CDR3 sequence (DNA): TGTGCCTCTACCAACACGTTAGGGGTGAACACTGAAGCTTTCTTT.

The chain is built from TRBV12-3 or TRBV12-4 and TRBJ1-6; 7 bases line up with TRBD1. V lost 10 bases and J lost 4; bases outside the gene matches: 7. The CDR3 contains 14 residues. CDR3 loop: CANSPGQYNSPLHF. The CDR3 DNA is TGTGCCAACAGCCCGGGACAGTATAATTCACCCCTCCACTTT.

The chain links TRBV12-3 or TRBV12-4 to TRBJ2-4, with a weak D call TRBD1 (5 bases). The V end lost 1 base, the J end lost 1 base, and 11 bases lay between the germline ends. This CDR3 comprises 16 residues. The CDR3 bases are TGTGCCAGCAGTTTAGAGCCAGGGTCGGCCAAAAACATTCAGTACTTC. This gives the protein CASSLEPGSAKNIQYF.

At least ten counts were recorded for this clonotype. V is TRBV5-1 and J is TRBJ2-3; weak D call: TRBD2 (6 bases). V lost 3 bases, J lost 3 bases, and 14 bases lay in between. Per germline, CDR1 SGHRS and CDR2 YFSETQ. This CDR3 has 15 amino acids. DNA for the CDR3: TGCGCCAGCAGCTCTGGGGCCGGACTAACAGATACGCAGTATTTT. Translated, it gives CASSSGAGLTDTQYF. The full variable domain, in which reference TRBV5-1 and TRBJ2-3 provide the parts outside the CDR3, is KAGVTQTPRYLIKTRGQQVTLSCSPISGHRSVSWYQQTPGQGLQFLFEYFSETQRNKGNFPGRFSGRQFSNSRSEMNVSTLELGDSALYLCASSSGAGLTDTQYFGPGTRLTVL.

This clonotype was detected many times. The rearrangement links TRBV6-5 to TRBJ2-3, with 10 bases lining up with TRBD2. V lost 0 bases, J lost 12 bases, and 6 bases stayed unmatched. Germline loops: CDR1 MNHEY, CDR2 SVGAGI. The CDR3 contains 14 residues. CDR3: CASSYSLAGAYQYF. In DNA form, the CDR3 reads TGTGCCAGCAGTTACTCCCTAGCGGGGGCCTACCAGTATTTT.

The CDR3 sequence is CASRDRDREETQYF. CDR3 in DNA: TGTGCCAGCCGAGACCGGGACAGGGAAGAGACCCAGTACTTC. J is TRBJ2-5 and V is TRBV13; 9 nucleotides align to TRBD1. The trim removed 8 bases at V and 3 bases at J, leaving 7 bases unmatched. The CDR3 consists of 14 residues. Germline V gene sequence: CDR1 PRHDT, CDR2 FYEKMQ (reference sequence).

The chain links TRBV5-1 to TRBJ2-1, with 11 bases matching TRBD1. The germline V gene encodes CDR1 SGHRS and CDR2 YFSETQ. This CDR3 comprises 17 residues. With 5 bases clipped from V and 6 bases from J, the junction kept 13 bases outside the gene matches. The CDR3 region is CASSPGTGGTEGNEQFF. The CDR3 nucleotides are TGCGCCAGCAGTCCCGGGACAGGGGGAACGGAGGGCAATGAGCAGTTCTTC.

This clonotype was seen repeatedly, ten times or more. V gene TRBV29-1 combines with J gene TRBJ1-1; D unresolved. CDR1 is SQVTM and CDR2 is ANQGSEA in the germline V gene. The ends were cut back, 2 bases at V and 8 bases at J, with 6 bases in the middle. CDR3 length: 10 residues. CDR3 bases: TGCAGCGTTGAAACGGAAGAAGCTTTCTTT. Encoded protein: CSVETEEAFF.